What follows are 21 T cell receptor beta chains derived from one specimen sequenced in a study of cytomegalovirus exposure and HLA in healthy donors. In the PCR, 60 Vbeta and 13 Jbeta primers were used. Generated by immunoSEQ multiplex PCR, the TCRdb table keeps only in-frame clones and is missing some. The sample consists of around 280,000 clones, 85% to 90% of them appearing once. Sequencing used PBMCs. The receptors shown here come from a woman under 30 in good health and CMV-seronegative.

This sequence joins TRBV5-6 and TRBJ1-4; D is unresolved. CDR1 and CDR2 (germline): SGHDT, YYEEEE. There are 12 residues in the CDR3. Trimming took 3 bases from V and 14 from J, leaving 14 bases between them. The CDR3: CASSWEGFGLFF. In DNA, the CDR3 is TGTGCCAGCAGCTGGGAGGGATTCGGGCTGTTTTTT.

The chain combines TRBV1 with TRBJ2-7; the table gives TRBD2 as D, unverified against the DNA. TRBV1 is tagged as a pseudogene. This CDR3 spans 13 amino acids. The CDR3 loop reads CTSPGGGLSEQYF. The DNA for the CDR3 is TGCACCAGCCCTGGGGGAGGGTTGAGCGAGCAGTACTTC.

The rearrangement joins TRBV5-6 to TRBJ1-6; a weak D match, TRBD1 (6 bases). The CDR3 runs to 13 residues. The germline V and J ends were trimmed by 4 bases and 8 bases, with 10 bases remaining between them. Germline CDR1 reads SGHDT; CDR2 reads YYEEEE. The DNA for the CDR3 is TGTGCCAGCAGCCTACGACAGGATTCACCCCTCCACTTT. Its protein is CASSLRQDSPLHF. Based on the CDR3 plus reference TRBV5-6 and TRBJ1-6, the full variable domain is DAGVTQSPTHLIKTRGQQVTLRCSPKSGHDTVSWYQQALGQGPQFIFQYYEEEERQRGNFPDRFSGHQFPNYSSELNVNALLLGDSALYLCASSLRQDSPLHFGNGTRLTVT.

The chain carries TRBV9 and TRBJ2-7, with D hard to call. V lost 6 bases and J lost 12, with 19 bases in between. The CDR3 loop spans 12 amino acids. Germline CDR1 reads SGDLS; CDR2 reads YYNGEE. The chain's CDR3 is CASTKPKTLRYF. CDR3 sequence (DNA): TGTGCCAGCACCAAACCGAAGACTCTCCGGTACTTC.

The rearrangement joins TRBV12-5 to TRBJ1-5; D is undetermined. V was trimmed by 3 bases and J by 10 bases, leaving 10 bases between them. This CDR3 is 12 amino acids long. Germline lookup yields CDR1 LGHNT and CDR2 FRNRAP. The CDR3 sequence: CASGFPPLPQHF. The CDR3 DNA is TGTGCTAGTGGTTTCCCTCCTTTACCCCAGCATTTT.

The chain couples TRBV5-5 to TRBJ1-1; D is ambiguous. The germline V and J ends were trimmed by 0 bases and 5 bases, with 14 bases remaining between them. Germline V gene data show CDR1 as SGHKS and CDR2 as YYEKEE (reference sequence). The CDR3 covers 15 residues. The CDR3 coding sequence is TGTGCCAGCAGCTTGGTGGCGGGTTTAGGAACTGAAGCTTTCTTT. Its translation is CASSLVAGLGTEAFF.

Note on this clone: One junction end does not reproduce the germline sequence, and a read error may be involved. The rearrangement joins TRBV7-9 to TRBJ2-7; a possible D gene is TRBD2 (6 bases). The CDR3 length is 14 residues. Germline CDR1 SEHNR, CDR2 FQNEAQ (reference sequence). CDR3 nucleotide sequence: TGTTCCAGCAGCTTGGGCGGGGCCTCCTACGAGCAGTACTTC. It translates to CSSSLGGASYEQYF. The full variable domain, with the rest looked up from reference TRBV7-9 and TRBJ2-7, is DTGVSQNPRHKITKRGQNVTFRCDPISEHNRLYWYRQTLGQGPEFLTYFQNEAQLEKSRLLSDRFSAERPKGSFSTLEIQRTEQGDSAMYLCSSSLGGASYEQYFGPGTRLTVT.

This clone appeared a single time. The gene calls are TRBV7-6 and TRBJ2-7; D may be TRBD1 (5 bases). Germline V gives CDR1 SGHVS, CDR2 FNYEAQ. With 1 base removed from V and 7 bases from J, the gap between germline ends came to 11 bases. The CDR3 runs to 13 residues. The CDR3 reads CASSLGGLLEQYF. The CDR3 coding sequence is TGTGCCAGCAGCTTAGGGGGCCTTTTGGAGCAGTACTTC. The complete variable domain, with remaining parts taken from reference TRBV7-6 and TRBJ2-7, reads GAGVSQSPRYKVTKRGQDVALRCDPISGHVSLYWYRQALGQGPEFLTYFNYEAQQDKSGLPNDRFSAERPEGSISTLTIQRTEQRDSAMYRCASSLGGLLEQYFGPGTRLTVT.

This chain connects TRBV7-8 to TRBJ2-7, with D possibly being TRBD2 (7 bases). Between the trimmed V and J ends, which lost 5 bases and 1 base, there was a span of 21 bases. This CDR3 is 17 amino acids long. CDR1 and CDR2 from the germline V gene are SGHVS and FQNEAQ. The CDR3 protein is CASSPLGGGQRSYEQYF. The CDR3 region has the DNA TGTGCCAGCAGCCCACTGGGCGGGGGACAACGATCCTACGAGCAGTACTTC.

The chain joins TRBV10-3 to TRBJ1-3, with TRBD1 identical over 9 bases. In germline, CDR1 is ENHRY, CDR2 SYGVKD. Trimming took 7 bases from V and 3 from J; bases not matched to a gene: 1. This CDR3 is built from 13 residues. The CDR3 nucleotides read TGTGCCATCAAGACAGGGGGTGGAAACACCATATATTTT. Translation gives CAIKTGGGNTIYF.

The gene calls are TRBV5-4 and TRBJ2-7; D might be TRBD2 (5 bases). This CDR3 spans 14 amino acids. The germline V gene has CDR1 SGHNT and CDR2 YYREEE (reference sequence). V lost 3 bases, J lost 2 bases, and 12 bases lay in between. This chain's CDR3 is CASSSDPGAYEQYF. Here the CDR3 DNA reads TGTGCCAGCAGCTCTGACCCCGGGGCCTACGAGCAGTACTTC.

This clone was seen a single time. The chain carries TRBV30 and TRBJ2-1; TRBD1 is a possible D gene (5 bases). This CDR3 is built from 12 residues. Trimming took off 3 bases at V and 8 bases at J, with 11 bases between the two ends. Germline V gene sequence: CDR1 GTSNPN, CDR2 SVGIG (reference sequence). The CDR3 coding sequence is TGTGCCTGGAGCCGACAGTTCGATGAGCAGTTCTTC. Protein product: CAWSRQFDEQFF.

The chain joins TRBV7-2 to TRBJ1-6; possibly TRBD1 for D (6 bases). The CDR3 consists of 15 residues. CDR1 and CDR2 from the germline V gene are SGHTA and FQGNSA. Trimming shortened V by 5 bases and J by 8 bases, and 16 bases separated the two germline ends. As DNA, the CDR3 is TGTGCCAGCAGCCCACGACAGGTTTTGGATTCACCCCTCCACTTT. This gives the protein CASSPRQVLDSPLHF.

The chain is built from TRBV9 and TRBJ2-7, with TRBD1 matching 8 bases. The germline V gene encodes CDR1 SGDLS and CDR2 YYNGEE. V was pared by 3 bases and J by 5 bases, with 1 base of the junction left unmatched. The CDR3 is made up of 12 amino acids. CDR3 DNA: TGTGCCAGCAGCGGGACAGGGCACGAGCAGTACTTC. The encoded protein is CASSGTGHEQYF. The variable domain in full, with the rest retrieved from reference TRBV9 and TRBJ2-7, is DSGVTQTPKHLITATGQRVTLRCSPRSGDLSVYWYQQSLDQGLQFLIQYYNGEERAKGNILERFSAQQFPDLHSELNLSSLELGDSALYFCASSGTGHEQYFGPGTRLTVT.

V is TRBV19 and J is TRBJ2-7; TRBD1 matches 7 bases. Germline CDR1 and CDR2: LNHDA and SQIVND (reference sequence). V lost 3 bases to trimming and J lost 2 bases; unmatched junction nucleotides: 7. CDR3 length equals 15 residues. CDR3 in amino acids: CASSIGWDRPYEQYF. CDR3 in DNA: TGTGCCAGTAGTATTGGATGGGACAGACCCTACGAGCAGTACTTC.

The J gene is TRBJ2-2, the V gene TRBV9; 7 bases match TRBD2. Germline V CDR1 and CDR2: SGDLS, YYNGEE. J lost 5 bases, V lost 7 bases, and 11 bases had no gene match. This CDR3 is built from 15 residues. The CDR3 DNA follows: TGTGCCAGCGCCCCCCACGGGGGAGGGACCGGGGAGCTGTTTTTT. This translates into CASAPHGGGTGELFF.

Turning to this clone: Other DNA sequences from this sample encode an identical CDR3 as well. The chain carries TRBV19 and TRBJ1-1; TRBD1 might be the D (6 bases). CDR3 length equals 14 residues. Trimming left V 5 bases short and J 1 base short, with 11 bases between. Germline values: CDR1 LNHDA, CDR2 SQIVND (reference sequence). This chain's CDR3 is CASSPPTGNTEAFF. In DNA form, the CDR3 reads TGTGCCAGTAGTCCGCCGACAGGGAACACTGAAGCTTTCTTT.

The J gene is TRBJ1-1, the V gene TRBV23-1; D remains unclear. TRBV23-1 is given ORF status, its function remaining uncertain. The CDR3 is made up of 13 amino acids. V was shortened by 2 bases and J by 6 bases, with 10 bases between the two germline ends. CDR3 in amino acids: CASSQDIFAEAFF. Written as DNA, the CDR3 is TGCGCCAGCAGTCAAGACATTTTCGCTGAAGCTTTCTTT.

J is TRBJ2-5 and V is TRBV6-1; 15 positions agree with TRBD2. TRBJ2-7 matches the DNA end more closely, so the J call is doubtful. The CDR3 consists of 15 residues. CDR1 MNHNS and CDR2 SASEGT come from the germline V gene. The CDR3 sequence is CASGTSGGYPYEQYF. The CDR3 region has the DNA TGTGCCAGCGGGACTAGCGGGGGGTACCCCTACGAGCAGTACTTC.

The CDR3 protein is CASSLEDSQNYGYTF. The CDR3 DNA reads as TGTGCCAGCAGCTTAGAGGACAGTCAAAACTATGGCTACACCTTC. J is TRBJ1-2 and V is TRBV7-8; D is perhaps TRBD1 (6 bases). Germline assignment: CDR1 SGHVS and CDR2 FQNEAQ. Trimming took 1 base from V and 2 from J, leaving 11 bases between them. This CDR3 region has 15 residues.

The chain joins TRBV9 to TRBJ1-5; D is undetermined. Per the germline V gene, CDR1 is SGDLS and CDR2 is YYNGEE. CDR3 size: 14 residues. V lost 0 bases, J lost 2 bases, and 6 bases lay in between. DNA of the CDR3: TGTGCCAGCAGCGTAGCGGAGGGCAATCAGCCCCAGCATTTT. It yields the protein CASSVAEGNQPQHF.